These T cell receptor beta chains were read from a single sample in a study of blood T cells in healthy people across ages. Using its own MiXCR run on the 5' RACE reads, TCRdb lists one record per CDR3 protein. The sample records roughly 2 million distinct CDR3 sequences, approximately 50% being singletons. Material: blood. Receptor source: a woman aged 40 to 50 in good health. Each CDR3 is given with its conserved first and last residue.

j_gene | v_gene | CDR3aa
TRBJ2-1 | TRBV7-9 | CASSPLRGLYNEQFF
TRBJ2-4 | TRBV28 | CASNPSGEGTNIQYF
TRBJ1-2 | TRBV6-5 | CASGDRGWQSGYTF
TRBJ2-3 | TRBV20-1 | CSAVPGLTTDTQYF
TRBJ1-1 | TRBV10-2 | CASSPTGSVDTEAFF
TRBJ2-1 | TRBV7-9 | CVSSFTGTGHNEQFF
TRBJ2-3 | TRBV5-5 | CASSLLTVADTQYF
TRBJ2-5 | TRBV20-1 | CSARGRAPSGLETQYF
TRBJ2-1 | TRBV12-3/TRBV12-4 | CATNDRVNEQFF
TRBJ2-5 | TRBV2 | CASRGQSETQYF
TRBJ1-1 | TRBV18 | CASSPATGSTEAFF
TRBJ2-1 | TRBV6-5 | CASSLDRGLVYNEQFF
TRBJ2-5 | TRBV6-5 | CASSRGSYAAETQYF
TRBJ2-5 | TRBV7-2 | CASSHPGRPETQYF
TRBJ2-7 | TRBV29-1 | CSVESSDRGYEQYF
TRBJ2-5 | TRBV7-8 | CASSSGTVGQETQYF
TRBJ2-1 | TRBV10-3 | CAIAFGTGYNEQFF
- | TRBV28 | CASSLLTRDGGGPQETQYF
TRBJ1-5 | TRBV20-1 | CSAGQGHNQPQHF
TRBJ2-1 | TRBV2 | CASRYSPLAGVYNEQFF
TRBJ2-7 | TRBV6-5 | CASSSPGGETEQYF
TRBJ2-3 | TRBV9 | CASSAKADTQYF
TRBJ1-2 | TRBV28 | CASSLVVAWGDYGYTF
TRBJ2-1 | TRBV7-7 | CASSLVFGSNEQFF
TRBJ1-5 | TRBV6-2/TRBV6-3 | CASSYSGLGNQPQHF
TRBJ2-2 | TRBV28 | CASRTGVLANTGELFF
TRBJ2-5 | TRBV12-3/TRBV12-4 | CASTQQAAGQETQYF
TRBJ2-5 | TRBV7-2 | CASSLDRHSQETQYF
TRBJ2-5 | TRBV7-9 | CASGRKGGGIQETQYF
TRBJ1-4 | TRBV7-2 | CASRPRPGPNEKLFF
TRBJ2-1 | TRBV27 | CASSSWTSGGSSYNEQFF
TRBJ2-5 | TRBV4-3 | CASSQEWGQGMLGGETQYF
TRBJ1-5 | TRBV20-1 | CSARGTKGGNQPQHF
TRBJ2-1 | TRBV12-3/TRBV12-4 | CASTQATGNEQFF
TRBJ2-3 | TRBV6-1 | CASSRLRRLAGATDTQYF
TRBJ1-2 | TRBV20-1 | CSAMAGNDYGYTF
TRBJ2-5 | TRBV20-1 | CSARRDLETQYF
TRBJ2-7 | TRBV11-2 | CASSLLTGHKEEAQYF
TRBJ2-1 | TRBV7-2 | CASSRTNLNPNEQFF
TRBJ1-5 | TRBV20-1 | CSARPDRDQPQHF
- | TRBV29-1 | CSIFGTGYNEQYF
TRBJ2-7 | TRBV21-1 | CASSKLRGDYEQYF
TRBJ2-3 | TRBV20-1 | CRPQTGLGADTQYF
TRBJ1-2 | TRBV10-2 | CASSEIGQGTNGYTF
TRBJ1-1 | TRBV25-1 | CAAQGVNTEAFF
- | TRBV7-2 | CASSYRGQHYEQYF
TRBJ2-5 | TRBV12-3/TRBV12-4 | CASSLDERVRGTQYF
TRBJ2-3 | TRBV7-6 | CASSPASGGSTDTQYF
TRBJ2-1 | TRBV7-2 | CASSVAFGQWKFF